The source of this T cell receptor (beta chain) is a study of shared T cell receptors in the human thymus. TCRdb's copy holds only in-frame clones and misses some; the assay was immunoSEQ multiplex PCR. The profile shows 55,000 to 75,000 clones, 90% to 95% of them singletons. This clonotype was obtained from a human donor. The specimen sequenced was thymocytes.

The CDR3 sequence: CAISERYGTGNTGELFF. The CDR3 nucleotides read TGTGCCATCAGTGAGAGGTACGGCACAGGTAACACCGGGGAGCTGTTTTTT. V is TRBV10-3 and J is TRBJ2-2; perhaps TRBD1 as D (5 bases). In germline, CDR1 is ENHRY, CDR2 SYGVKD. V lost 2 bases, J lost 2 bases, and 15 bases lay in between. This CDR3 is built from 17 residues.